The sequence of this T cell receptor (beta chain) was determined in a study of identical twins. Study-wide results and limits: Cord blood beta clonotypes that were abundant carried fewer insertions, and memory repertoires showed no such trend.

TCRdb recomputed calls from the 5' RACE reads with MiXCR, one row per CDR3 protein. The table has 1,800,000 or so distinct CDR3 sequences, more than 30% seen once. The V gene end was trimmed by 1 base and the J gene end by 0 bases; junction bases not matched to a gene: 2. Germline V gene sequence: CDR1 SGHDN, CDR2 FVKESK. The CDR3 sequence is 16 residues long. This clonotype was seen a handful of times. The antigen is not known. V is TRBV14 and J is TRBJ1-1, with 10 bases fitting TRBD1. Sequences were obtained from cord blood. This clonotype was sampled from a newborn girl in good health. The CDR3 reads CASSQVGTGVNTEAFF. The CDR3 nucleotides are TGTGCCAGCAGCCAAGTGGGGACAGGGGTGAACACTGAAGCTTTCTTT.